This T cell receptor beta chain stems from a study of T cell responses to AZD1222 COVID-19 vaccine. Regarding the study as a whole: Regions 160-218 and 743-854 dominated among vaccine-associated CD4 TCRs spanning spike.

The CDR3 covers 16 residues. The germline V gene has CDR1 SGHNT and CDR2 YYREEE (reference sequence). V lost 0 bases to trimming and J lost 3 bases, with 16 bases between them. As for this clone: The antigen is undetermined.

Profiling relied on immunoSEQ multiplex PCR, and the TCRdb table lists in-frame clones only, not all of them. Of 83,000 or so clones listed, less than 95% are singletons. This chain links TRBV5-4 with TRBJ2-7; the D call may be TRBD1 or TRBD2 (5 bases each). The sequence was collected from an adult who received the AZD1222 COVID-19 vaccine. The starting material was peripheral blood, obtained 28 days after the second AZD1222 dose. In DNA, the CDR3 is TGTGCCAGCAGCTTGGGAGGGGCAGCCCAAAACTACGAGCAGTACTTC. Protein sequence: CASSLGGAAQNYEQYF.